This is a list of T cell receptor beta chains from one sample in a study of T cell responses to AZD1222 COVID-19 vaccine. Here immunoSEQ multiplex PCR was the method, and the copy in TCRdb shows in-frame clones only, minus some. The table includes some 100,000 clones, around nine tenths detected once. The material sequenced was peripheral blood, taken on day 0 of AZD1222 vaccination. The receptors derive from an adult in good health. CDR3s include the opening cysteine and the closing phenylalanine or tryptophan. D genes are given only for firm matches. Clone size is not always given. Where it is, it says once, few, many or a class for expanded clones.

V gene: TRBV28; clone size: .; D gene: TRBD1; J gene: TRBJ1-4; CDR3 DNA: TGTGCCAGCAGTTTAGGGGACAGGGGGAATAATGAAAAACTGTTTTTT; CDR3 protein: CASSLGDRGNNEKLFF
V gene: TRBV18; clone size: .; D gene: TRBD1; J gene: TRBJ1-1; CDR3 DNA: TGTGCCAGCTCACTCCAACTATCCGGACAGGGTAACACTGAAGCTTTCTTT; CDR3 protein: CASSLQLSGQGNTEAFF
V gene: TRBV5-4; clone size: .; D gene: TRBD2; J gene: TRBJ2-1; CDR3 DNA: TGTGCCAGCAGCCGCGGGAGCGGGTGGTACAATGAGCAGTTCTTC; CDR3 protein: CASSRGSGWYNEQFF
V gene: TRBV5-1; clone size: .; D gene: .; J gene: TRBJ1-2; CDR3 DNA: TGCGCCAGCAGCGCGGGCGGGGGCGGCTATGGCTACACCTTC; CDR3 protein: CASSAGGGGYGYTF
V gene: TRBV28; clone size: .; D gene: .; J gene: TRBJ1-1; CDR3 DNA: TGTGCCAGCAGTTTGCGTTTGGGCTTATTCTTT; CDR3 protein: CASSLRLGLFF
V gene: TRBV5-5; clone size: few; D gene: TRBD2; J gene: TRBJ2-6; CDR3 DNA: TGTGCCAGCAGCCTTACAAGGACTAGCGGGGCAATCTCTGGGGCCAACGTCCTGACTTTC; CDR3 protein: CASSLTRTSGAISGANVLTF
V gene: TRBV7-9; clone size: .; D gene: .; J gene: TRBJ1-3; CDR3 DNA: TGTGCCAGCAGCCCCGCCGGGACATCGAGCTCTGGAAACACCATATATTTT; CDR3 protein: CASSPAGTSSSGNTIYF
V gene: TRBV5-6; clone size: once; D gene: TRBD1; J gene: TRBJ1-3; CDR3 DNA: TGTGCCAGCAGCTTAATAGGACAGGGGTGGTCTGGAAACACCATATATTTT; CDR3 protein: CASSLIGQGWSGNTIYF
V gene: TRBV5-1; clone size: once; D gene: TRBD1; J gene: TRBJ1-4; CDR3 DNA: TGCGCCAGCAGCAAGGACAGGGAGAATGAAAAACTGTTTTTT; CDR3 protein: CASSKDRENEKLFF
V gene: TRBV19; clone size: .; D gene: TRBD1; J gene: TRBJ1-4; CDR3 DNA: TGTGCCAGTAGCCTCGGGACAGGGAGAGAAAAACTGTTTTTT; CDR3 protein: CASSLGTGREKLFF
V gene: TRBV19; clone size: once; D gene: .; J gene: TRBJ1-5; CDR3 DNA: TGTGCCAGTAGTCTTCACATGGGACCTCAGCCCCAGCATTTT; CDR3 protein: CASSLHMGPQPQHF
V gene: TRBV4-1; clone size: few; D gene: .; J gene: TRBJ2-3; CDR3 DNA: TGCGCCAGCAGCCAAGAAATACAAGTTTCCGATACGCAGTATTTT; CDR3 protein: CASSQEIQVSDTQYF
V gene: TRBV7-8; clone size: .; D gene: TRBD2; J gene: TRBJ2-7; CDR3 DNA: TGTGCCAGCAGCTTAGCGCTTACTAGCGGGCATCCTTACGAGCAGTACTTC; CDR3 protein: CASSLALTSGHPYEQYF
V gene: TRBV7-9; clone size: .; D gene: .; J gene: TRBJ2-7; CDR3 DNA: TGTGCCAGCAGCCCCGGAGACGAGCAGTACTTC; CDR3 protein: CASSPGDEQYF
V gene: TRBV19; clone size: .; D gene: .; J gene: TRBJ1-1; CDR3 DNA: TGTGCCAGTAGGGCTATTGGGGGCGATTACACTGAAGCTTTCTTT; CDR3 protein: CASRAIGGDYTEAFF
V gene: TRBV13; clone size: .; D gene: .; J gene: TRBJ2-7; CDR3 DNA: TGTGCCAGCAGCGGATCGGGGCCTAGCGAGCAGTACTTC; CDR3 protein: CASSGSGPSEQYF
V gene: TRBV28; clone size: .; D gene: .; J gene: TRBJ1-4; CDR3 DNA: TGTGCCAGCAGTTTTTGGACGGGTAGTGGTGAAAAACTGTTTTTT; CDR3 protein: CASSFWTGSGEKLFF
V gene: TRBV7-9; clone size: .; D gene: .; J gene: TRBJ1-1; CDR3 DNA: TGTGCCAGCAGCTTAGGACCCACTGAAGCTTTCTTT; CDR3 protein: CASSLGPTEAFF
V gene: TRBV3-1/TRBV3-2; clone size: .; D gene: .; J gene: TRBJ2-7; CDR3 DNA: TGTGCCAGCAGCCATTACGGAACCTACGAGCAGTACTTC; CDR3 protein: CASSHYGTYEQYF
V gene: TRBV5-1; clone size: .; D gene: .; J gene: TRBJ2-7; CDR3 DNA: TGCGCCAGCAGCGTACAGGGTGGCGAGCAGTACTTC; CDR3 protein: CASSVQGGEQYF
V gene: TRBV6-1; clone size: .; D gene: .; J gene: TRBJ2-2; CDR3 DNA: TGTGCCAGCAGTGAAGAACGAAGCAGGGTTGCCGGGGAGCTGTTTTTT; CDR3 protein: CASSEERSRVAGELFF
V gene: TRBV7-2; clone size: few; D gene: .; J gene: TRBJ1-1; CDR3 DNA: TGTGCCAGCACCTTCGCTGGGGGGGACACTGAAGCTTTCTTT; CDR3 protein: CASTFAGGDTEAFF
V gene: TRBV4-2; clone size: .; D gene: .; J gene: TRBJ2-5; CDR3 DNA: TGTGCCAGCAGCCAAGATCTGACCAGAAGGCAGACCCAGTACTTC; CDR3 protein: CASSQDLTRRQTQYF
V gene: TRBV29-1; clone size: few; D gene: .; J gene: TRBJ2-1; CDR3 DNA: TGCAGCGTCCAGACAGATACCTACAATGAGCAGTTCTTC; CDR3 protein: CSVQTDTYNEQFF
V gene: TRBV7-2; clone size: .; D gene: TRBD2; J gene: TRBJ2-2; CDR3 DNA: TGTGCCAGCAGCTTAGCGTTCACTAGCGGGGGGGACGCCGGGGAGCTGTTTTTT; CDR3 protein: CASSLAFTSGGDAGELFF
V gene: TRBV27; clone size: .; D gene: TRBD2; J gene: TRBJ2-1; CDR3 DNA: TGTGCCAGCAGTTCCTTGACTAGCGGGGGGGCTACGGGTAGTAATGAGCAGTTCTTC; CDR3 protein: CASSSLTSGGATGSNEQFF
V gene: TRBV27; clone size: few; D gene: .; J gene: TRBJ2-7; CDR3 DNA: TGTGCCAGCAGTTCCGTATTTAGGAGCTCCTACGAGCAGTACTTC; CDR3 protein: CASSSVFRSSYEQYF
V gene: TRBV9; clone size: .; D gene: .; J gene: TRBJ2-2; CDR3 DNA: TGTGCCAGCAGCGTGAAGAACACCGGGGAGCTGTTTTTT; CDR3 protein: CASSVKNTGELFF
V gene: TRBV9; clone size: once; D gene: .; J gene: TRBJ1-2; CDR3 DNA: TGTGCCAGCAGCGTAGACAGTACTAACTATGGCTACACCTTC; CDR3 protein: CASSVDSTNYGYTF